These 18 T cell receptor beta chains came from one sample sequenced in a study of control samples from healthy donors and cancer patients. TCRdb's copy holds only in-frame clones and misses some; the assay was immunoSEQ multiplex PCR. The sample yields roughly 180,000 clones, over 85% seen once. The sample taken for sequencing was blood. The receptors shown here come from a woman aged 60-70 years in good health.

V usage is TRBV3-1 (or the pseudogene TRBV3-2) and J usage is TRBJ1-5; possible D gene TRBD1, 5 bases. Per germline, CDR1 LGHDT and CDR2 YNNKEL (reference sequence). The CDR3 length is 13 residues. V was cut by 0 bases and J by 5 bases, with 5 bases left in between. The CDR3 DNA is TGTGCCAGCAGCCAAGAGGGGGATCAGCCCCAGCATTTT. Residues: CASSQEGDQPQHF.

The chain employs TRBV7-2 and TRBJ2-1, with 11 bases lining up with TRBD2. Germline V CDR1 and CDR2: SGHTA, FQGNSA. V dropped 6 bases and J dropped 7; count of bases not matched to a gene: 8. The CDR3 extends over 15 amino acids. The CDR3 DNA reads as TGTGCCAGCAGGGTAGCGGGGGGGCCAGGTAATGAGCAGTTCTTC. This codes for CASRVAGGPGNEQFF. Full variable domain (missing parts from reference TRBV7-2 and TRBJ2-1): GAGVSQSPSNKVTEKGKDVELRCDPISGHTALYWYRQSLGQGLEFLIYFQGNSAPDKSGLPSDRFSAERTGGSVSTLTIQRTQQEDSAVYLCASRVAGGPGNEQFFGPGTRLTVL.

This clone showed up just once. This sequence joins TRBV15 and TRBJ1-5; unclear D gene. The CDR3 loop spans 16 amino acids. V was pared by 0 bases and J by 3 bases, with 12 bases between. Germline V CDR1 and CDR2: LNHNV, YYDKDF (reference sequence). In DNA, the CDR3 is TGTGCCACCAGCAGAGATCCTACGGGGAACAATCAGCCCCAGCATTTT. Translating gives CATSRDPTGNNQPQHF.

V gene TRBV6-2 or TRBV6-3 combines with J gene TRBJ2-2, with 7 bases fitting TRBD2. Unmatched junction bases numbered 8, after V lost 5 bases and J lost 2 bases. The CDR3 is 16 residues long. Germline V lookup: CDR1 MNHEY, CDR2 SVGEGT. CDR3 bases: TGTGCCAGCAGTCTCCAAAGCGGGGTTAACACCGGGGAGCTGTTTTTT. This codes for CASSLQSGVNTGELFF.

The chain combines TRBV11-3 with TRBJ1-4; tentatively, D is TRBD1 (5 bases). The CDR3 loop spans 13 amino acids. The germline V and J ends were trimmed by 4 bases and 13 bases, with 16 bases remaining between them. The germline gives CDR1 SGHNT, CDR2 YENEEA. CDR3 sequence: CASSYSGALRLFF. The CDR3 nucleotides are TGTGCCAGCAGCTACAGTGGGGCCTTAAGACTGTTTTTT.

This clone was seen just once. The rearrangement joins TRBV5-1 to TRBJ2-2; no clear D gene. The germline gives CDR1 SGHRS, CDR2 YFSETQ. V shed 3 bases and J shed 5 bases, with 14 bases lying between them. The length of the CDR3 is 15 residues. In DNA, the CDR3 is TGCGCCAGCAGCTCCGGACCAGCGTCGACCGGGGAGCTGTTTTTT. Residues: CASSSGPASTGELFF. The variable domain in full, completed from reference TRBV5-1 and TRBJ2-2, reads KAGVTQTPRYLIKTRGQQVTLSCSPISGHRSVSWYQQTPGQGLQFLFEYFSETQRNKGNFPGRFSGRQFSNSRSEMNVSTLELGDSALYLCASSSGPASTGELFFGEGSRLTVL.

The rearrangement joins TRBV7-8 to TRBJ1-4, with D possibly TRBD1 on 5 matching bases. The V gene lost 4 bases and the J gene lost 13 bases, with 19 bases spanning the gap. Per the germline V gene, CDR1 is SGHVS and CDR2 is FQNEAQ. The CDR3 has 14 residues. The CDR3 DNA is TGTGCCAGCAGCTCGACCTTCCCGGGGACGACACTGTTTTTT. Translated: CASSSTFPGTTLFF.

The J gene is TRBJ2-7, the V gene TRBV7-8, with 8 nucleotides matching TRBD2. Germline trimming cut 1 base from V and 4 bases from J; bases unmatched to any gene: 6. The CDR3 runs 15 residues. The germline V gene has CDR1 SGHVS and CDR2 FQNEAQ. The CDR3 DNA reads TGTGCCAGCAGCTTAGTAGCGGGGTTACTGTACGAGCAGTACTTC. Translated: CASSLVAGLLYEQYF.

V gene TRBV6-5 combines with J gene TRBJ1-5; tentative D call: TRBD1 (5 bases). Germline V gene sequence: CDR1 MNHEY, CDR2 SVGAGI. The CDR3 is 14 amino acids. V gave up 5 bases and J gave up 6 bases, with 14 bases separating them. DNA of the CDR3: TGTGCCAGCAGTCGGGCCAGGGCTGGTCAGCCCCAGCATTTT. This encodes CASSRARAGQPQHF.

For this clone: At one end the junction does not follow the germline gene, possibly because of a read error. V gene TRBV6-2 or TRBV6-3 combines with J gene TRBJ2-2, with 9 bases aligning to TRBD1. Germline lookup yields CDR1 MNHEY and CDR2 SVGEGT. The CDR3 runs 15 residues. The CDR3 reads CASSTDRGTHRGAVF. CDR3 sequence (DNA): TGTGCCAGCAGTACCGACAGGGGGACACACCGGGGAGCTGTTTTT.

The J gene is TRBJ1-3, the V gene TRBV7-2; no clear D. The CDR3 spans 13 residues. Per germline, CDR1 SGHTA and CDR2 FQGNSA. V lost 1 base, J lost 8 bases, and 9 bases lay in between. The CDR3 sequence is CASSLEPGDTIYF. Written as DNA, the CDR3 is TGTGCCAGCAGCTTAGAACCAGGAGACACCATATATTTT.

This chain joins TRBV5-4 and TRBJ2-1, with 14 bases aligning to TRBD2. CDR3 length equals 16 residues. Germline-derived CDR1 and CDR2 are SGHNT and YYREEE (reference sequence). The trim removed 0 bases at V and 4 bases at J, leaving 0 bases unmatched. The CDR3 DNA reads TGTGCCAGCAGCTTGGGGACTAGCGGGGGGTACAATGAGCAGTTCTTC. Translated: CASSLGTSGGYNEQFF.

V usage is TRBV6-6 and J usage is TRBJ1-3; D gene uncertain. V shed 6 bases and J shed 4 bases, with 19 bases lying between them. CDR3 size: 16 residues. Germline CDR1 MNHNY, CDR2 SVGAGI (reference sequence). CDR3 protein: CASSIGPYPQGNTIYF. Here the CDR3 DNA reads TGTGCCAGCAGCATCGGGCCTTACCCACAAGGAAACACCATATATTTT.

The chain carries TRBV19 and TRBJ1-4, with D unclear. Trimming removed 3 bases from V and 5 bases from J, with 7 bases in between. Germline-derived CDR1 and CDR2 are LNHDA and SQIVND (reference sequence). The CDR3 is 13 amino acids. The CDR3 sequence is CASSIALNEKLFF. The CDR3 coding sequence is TGTGCCAGTAGTATCGCACTAAATGAAAAACTGTTTTTT.

This clone was found once. This chain links TRBV6-5 with TRBJ1-2; perhaps TRBD1 as D (5 bases). The CDR3 runs 13 residues. The germline V gene encodes CDR1 MNHEY and CDR2 SVGAGI. The V end was cut by 6 bases, the J end by 4 bases, with 12 bases between. The CDR3 bases are TGTGCCAGCAGGAGACAGCACCTCTATGGCTACACCTTC. Residues: CASRRQHLYGYTF.

This clone was picked up one time. The chain joins TRBV30 to TRBJ1-2; D possibly corresponds to TRBD1 (6 bases). The CDR3 contains 14 residues. The germline V and J ends were trimmed by 8 bases and 3 bases, with 19 bases remaining between them. Germline loops: CDR1 GTSNPN, CDR2 SVGIG (reference sequence). CDR3 nucleotide sequence: TGTGCCCGGGCCGTCAAAGGGGGTGACTATGGCTACACCTTC. Translation: CARAVKGGDYGYTF.

The V and J genes are TRBV27 and TRBJ2-5; D gene ambiguous. This CDR3 has 16 amino acids. Germline CDR1 is MNHEY and CDR2 is SMNVEV (reference sequence). V shed 2 bases and J shed 5 bases, with 18 bases lying between them. This chain's CDR3 is CASSLVGLYSGETQYF. The CDR3 DNA is TGTGCCAGCAGTTTAGTGGGTCTATACTCCGGGGAGACCCAGTACTTC.

This chain joins TRBV25-1 and TRBJ2-3, with D possibly matching TRBD1 (5 bases). V was trimmed by 4 bases and J by 0 bases, leaving 11 bases between them. The V gene's germline CDR1 is MGHDK and CDR2 SYGVNS. The CDR3 has 15 residues. The CDR3 nucleotides are TGTGCCAGCAGTGCAAACAGGATCAGCACAGATACGCAGTATTTT. Translation gives CASSANRISTDTQYF.